The 17 T cell receptor beta chains below were found in one sample sequenced in a study of blood T cell repertoires in COVID-19. Generated by immunoSEQ multiplex PCR, the TCRdb table keeps only in-frame clones and is missing some. The sample contains around 220,000 clones, around 82% of which appear only once. Sequencing input: PBMCs or T cells enriched from blood (not recorded which). These receptors all come from a woman aged 40-49 years with acute COVID-19.

This clone was found many times. The chain joins TRBV7-2 to TRBJ2-1; D is uncertain. The CDR3 length is 16 residues. Germline-derived CDR1 and CDR2 are SGHTA and FQGNSA. Trimming removed 1 base at V and 6 bases at J, with 16 bases between. The CDR3: CASSLVISASSNEQFF. DNA for the CDR3: TGTGCCAGCAGCTTAGTTATTTCGGCTAGTAGCAATGAGCAGTTCTTC.

In this sample, this clone turned up once. Additional DNA sequences in this sample encode the identical CDR3. The rearrangement joins TRBV11-3 to TRBJ2-1; 8 nucleotides line up with TRBD2. Germline CDR1 and CDR2: SGHNT and YENEEA. Trimming took 5 bases from V and 1 from J; bases not matched to a gene: 4. The CDR3 is made up of 15 amino acids. CDR3 residues: CASSRAGGSYNEQFF. CDR3 coding DNA: TGTGCCAGCAGCAGGGCGGGAGGATCCTACAATGAGCAGTTCTTC.

This chain joins TRBV7-2 and TRBJ2-5, with 7 nucleotides matching TRBD1. V lost 3 bases to trimming and J lost 5 bases; unmatched junction nucleotides: 6. The CDR3 length is 14 residues. The germline CDR1 and CDR2 sequences are SGHTA and FQGNSA. CDR3 protein: CASSFGTDRETQYF. The DNA of the CDR3 is TGTGCCAGCAGCTTCGGGACAGATCGGGAGACCCAGTACTTC. Filled out from reference TRBV7-2 and TRBJ2-5, the complete variable domain reads GAGVSQSPSNKVTEKGKDVELRCDPISGHTALYWYRQSLGQGLEFLIYFQGNSAPDKSGLPSDRFSAERTGGSVSTLTIQRTQQEDSAVYLCASSFGTDRETQYFGPGTRLLVL.

V usage is TRBV5-1 and J usage is TRBJ1-6; D is ambiguous. Germline V lookup: CDR1 SGHRS, CDR2 YFSETQ. V lost 0 bases and J lost 7, with 8 bases in between. CDR3 length: 14 residues. The CDR3 spells CASSLGVRNSPLHF. Here the CDR3 DNA reads TGCGCCAGCAGCTTGGGTGTGAGGAATTCACCCCTCCACTTT.

The chain employs TRBV19 and TRBJ1-5, with 8 bases matching TRBD1. Germline CDR1 reads LNHDA; CDR2 reads SQIVND (reference sequence). The CDR3 runs 17 residues. V was pared by 5 bases and J by 1 base, with 10 bases of the junction left unmatched. DNA for the CDR3: TGTGCCAGTAGTGCAAGACAGGGGAGCGGAAGCAATCAGCCCCAGCATTTT. Protein sequence: CASSARQGSGSNQPQHF. The variable domain in full, completed from reference TRBV19 and TRBJ1-5, reads DGGITQSPKYLFRKEGQNVTLSCEQNLNHDAMYWYRQDPGQGLRLIYYSQIVNDFQKGDIAEGYSVSREKKESFPLTVTSAQKNPTAFYLCASSARQGSGSNQPQHFGDGTRLSIL.

The J gene is TRBJ1-1, the V gene TRBV18; D possibly corresponds to TRBD1 (6 bases). V lost 6 bases to trimming and J lost 3 bases, with 14 bases between them. The germline V gene encodes CDR1 KGHSH and CDR2 LQKENI. The CDR3 has 14 amino acids. The CDR3 DNA reads as TGTGCCAGCTCTCGAGACAGGTTGGACACTGAAGCTTTCTTT. Its translation is CASSRDRLDTEAFF.

This clone was counted only a few times. The J gene is TRBJ2-3, the V gene TRBV28; 10 bases fit TRBD1. This CDR3 region has 15 residues. V shed 5 bases, J shed 5 bases, and the junction held 7 bases outside the gene matches. CDR1 is MDHEN and CDR2 is SYDVKM in the germline V gene. CDR3 in amino acids: CASSTIGTGEDTQYF. In DNA, the CDR3 is TGTGCCAGCAGTACCATAGGGACAGGGGAAGATACGCAGTATTTT. Variable domain in full (rest from reference TRBV28 and TRBJ2-3): DVKVTQSSRYLVKRTGEKVFLECVQDMDHENMFWYRQDPGLGLRLIYFSYDVKMKEKGDIPEGYSVSREKKERFSLILESASTNQTSMYLCASSTIGTGEDTQYFGPGTRLTVL.

This chain joins TRBV7-2 and TRBJ1-5, with D possibly being TRBD1 (5 bases). This CDR3 contains 15 residues. Trimming left V 5 bases short and J 7 bases short, with 18 bases between. Germline V gene sequence: CDR1 SGHTA, CDR2 FQGNSA. This CDR3 is CASSTIGRGGQPQHF. In DNA form, the CDR3 reads TGTGCCAGCAGCACAATTGGGAGGGGCGGGCAGCCCCAGCATTTT.

The chain joins TRBV5-1 to TRBJ2-1; D unclear. Trimming shortened V by 3 bases and J by 5 bases, and 18 bases separated the two germline ends. This CDR3 has 16 amino acids. Germline V CDR1 and CDR2: SGHRS, YFSETQ. The CDR3 reads CASSSSRDLTHNEQFF. For the CDR3, the DNA is TGCGCCAGCAGCTCCTCCCGCGACTTAACGCACAATGAGCAGTTCTTC.

This clone has only one observation. The CDR3 loop reads CASSEEKLAGVGTGELFF. CDR3 DNA: TGTGCCAGCAGTGAAGAAAAACTAGCGGGGGTTGGAACCGGGGAGCTGTTTTTT. The V gene is TRBV6-4, the J gene TRBJ2-2, with 11 positions matching TRBD2. CDR1 MRHNA and CDR2 SNTAGT come from the germline V gene. J lost 5 bases, V lost 3 bases, and 11 bases had no gene match. The CDR3 spans 18 residues.

This chain connects TRBV5-1 to TRBJ2-1, with 9 bases that match TRBD2. V trimming: 4 bases; J trimming: 9 bases; junction bases outside the gene matches: 11. The germline CDR1 and CDR2 sequences are SGHRS and YFSETQ. The CDR3 length is 15 residues. The CDR3 sequence is CASSPTAGGLGEQFF. The CDR3 DNA is TGCGCCAGCAGCCCTACTGCGGGGGGGCTTGGTGAGCAGTTCTTC.

The chain joins TRBV7-2 to TRBJ1-2; TRBD1 aligns across 9 bases. The CDR3 is made up of 15 amino acids. The V segment lost 0 bases and the J segment 6 bases; nucleotides outside the gene matches: 5. The germline gives CDR1 SGHTA, CDR2 FQGNSA. In DNA form, the CDR3 reads TGTGCCAGCAGCTTAGCCTCGACAGGGGGACATGGCTACACCTTC. Translated: CASSLASTGGHGYTF.

The rearrangement joins TRBV4-2 to TRBJ1-6, with a tentative D call TRBD1 (5 bases). The CDR3 extends over 14 amino acids. Germline V lookup: CDR1 LGHNA, CDR2 YNFKEQ. The germline V and J ends were trimmed by 1 base and 7 bases, with 8 bases remaining between them. The CDR3 reads CASSQGQRNSPLHF. The DNA of the CDR3 is TGTGCCAGCAGCCAAGGACAGAGGAATTCACCCCTCCACTTT.

Details on this clone: One end of the junction does not line up with germline, which may come from a read error. The chain uses TRBV7-7 and TRBJ2-7; 8 bases match TRBD1. Germline V gives CDR1 SSHAT, CDR2 FNYEAQ (reference sequence). The CDR3 covers 14 residues. The CDR3 reads CASSSEQGGYEQYF. The CDR3, as DNA: TGTGCTAGCAGCTCAGAACAGGGGGGTTACGAGCAGTACTTC. The full variable domain, completed using reference TRBV7-7 and TRBJ2-7, is GAGVSQSPRYKVTKRGQDVTLRCDPISSHATLYWYQQALGQGPEFLTYFNYEAQPDKSGLPSDRFSAERPEGSISTLTIQRTEQRDSAMYRCASSSEQGGYEQYFGPGTRLTVT.

This sequence joins TRBV2 and TRBJ1-1; weak D call: TRBD1 (5 bases). V was pared by 6 bases and J by 3 bases, with 11 bases between. CDR3 size: 13 residues. CDR1 is SNHLY and CDR2 is FYNNEI in the germline V gene. This CDR3 reads CASRAGPDTEAFF. The CDR3 DNA follows: TGTGCCAGCAGGGCGGGACCGGACACTGAAGCTTTCTTT.

The chain carries TRBV6-5 and TRBJ1-5; D perhaps matches TRBD1 (6 bases). The CDR3 has 15 residues. The V gene lost 6 bases and the J gene lost 0 bases, with 12 bases spanning the gap. Germline V CDR1 and CDR2: MNHEY, SVGAGI. This CDR3 reads CASRLRDNSNQPQHF. In nucleotides, the CDR3 is TGTGCCAGCAGACTACGGGACAATAGCAATCAGCCCCAGCATTTT.

The chain uses TRBV12-5 and TRBJ2-7; the match to TRBD2 covers 7 bases. Germline-derived CDR1 and CDR2 are LGHNT and FRNRAP. The CDR3 totals 14 residues. The J segment lost 0 bases and the V segment lost 6 bases, leaving 5 bases of the junction unmatched. CDR3 coding DNA: TGTGCTAGTGGGCCCGGGGGGAGCTCCTACGAGCAGTACTTC. Amino acid sequence: CASGPGGSSYEQYF.